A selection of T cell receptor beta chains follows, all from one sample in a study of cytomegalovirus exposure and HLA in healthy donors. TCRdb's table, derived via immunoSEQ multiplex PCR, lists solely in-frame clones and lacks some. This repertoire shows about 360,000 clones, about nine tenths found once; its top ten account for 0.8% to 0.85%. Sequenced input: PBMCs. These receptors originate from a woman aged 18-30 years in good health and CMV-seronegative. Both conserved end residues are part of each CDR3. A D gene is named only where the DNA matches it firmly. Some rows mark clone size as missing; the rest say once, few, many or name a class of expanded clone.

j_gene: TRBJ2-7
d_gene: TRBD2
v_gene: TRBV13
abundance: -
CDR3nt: TGTGCCAGCAGCTTGTGGACTAGCGGCTACGAGCAGTACTTC
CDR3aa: CASSLWTSGYEQYF

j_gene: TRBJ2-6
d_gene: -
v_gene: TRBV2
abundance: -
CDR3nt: TGTGCCAGCAGGGTAGAGAGCTCTGGGGCCAACGTCCTGACTTTC
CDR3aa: CASRVESSGANVLTF

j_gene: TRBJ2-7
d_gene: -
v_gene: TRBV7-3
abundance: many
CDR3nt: TGTGCCAGCAGCTTAGAGGGCGGGATGACACCGAGGGAGCAGTACTTC
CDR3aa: CASSLEGGMTPREQYF

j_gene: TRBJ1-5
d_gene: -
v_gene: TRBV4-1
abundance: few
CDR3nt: TGCGCCAGCAGCCAAGATAAACGCCGGGGGGGCAATCAGCCCCAGCATTTT
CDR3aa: CASSQDKRRGGNQPQHF

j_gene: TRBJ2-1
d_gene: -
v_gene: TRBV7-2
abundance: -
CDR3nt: TGTGCCAGCACCCCACGGGGTGCCCCCCCCACCTACAATGAGCAGTTCTTC
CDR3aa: CASTPRGAPPTYNEQFF

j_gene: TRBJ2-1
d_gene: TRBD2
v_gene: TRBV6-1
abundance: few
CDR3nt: TGTGCCAGCAGGCGCACTAGCGGGACTACCAATGAGCAGTTCTTC
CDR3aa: CASRRTSGTTNEQFF

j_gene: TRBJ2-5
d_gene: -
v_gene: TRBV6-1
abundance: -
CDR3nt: TGTGCCAGCAGGCCGGGGTTAGAGACCCAGTACTTC
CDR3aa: CASRPGLETQYF

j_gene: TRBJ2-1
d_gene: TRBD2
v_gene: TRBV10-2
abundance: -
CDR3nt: TGCGCCAGCAGAGGACTAGCGGGAGCCAATGAGCAGTTCTTC
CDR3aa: CASRGLAGANEQFF

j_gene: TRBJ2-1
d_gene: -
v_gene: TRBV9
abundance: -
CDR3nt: TGTGCCAGCAGCGTAGCTGGGATGAGCGGTAATGAGCAGTTCTTC
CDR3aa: CASSVAGMSGNEQFF

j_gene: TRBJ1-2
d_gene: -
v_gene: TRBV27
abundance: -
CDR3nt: TGTGCCAGCAGTTTGTCTCAGGGTCTTGGCTACACCTTC
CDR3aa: CASSLSQGLGYTF